Detailed here is one TCR beta chain. The antigen is not known. With constant-segment primers, 5'RACE yielded cDNA libraries of TCR alpha and TCR beta that carried sample barcodes and UMIs. In TCRdb, the 5' RACE reads were re-called with MiXCR into one record per CDR3 protein. The sample has about 440,000 distinct CDR3 sequences; around 18% are singletons. This sample is drawn from a study of T-cell memory formation after mild COVID-19. Turning to the study itself: Clusters were largely donor specific. The study, taken as a whole, reports: Second-wave clones with a day 37 peak had unconfirmed SARS-CoV-2 specificity.

The V end was cut by 2 bases, the J end by 0 bases, with 9 bases between. Germline lookup yields CDR1 SQVTM and CDR2 ANQGSEA. The CDR3 runs to 14 residues. The sequence was collected from an adult woman who had mild COVID-19 (a few samples of this study predate the infection). Cell type and time point are not known. Material for sequencing was PBMCs or a T cell subset sorted from them (not recorded which). V and J are TRBV29-1 and TRBJ2-3; D call uncertain. DNA of the CDR3: TGCAGCGTTGAAAGTGACGGGAGCACAGATACGCAGTATTTT. Protein: CSVESDGSTDTQYF.